This T cell receptor beta chain was identified in a study of blood T cell repertoires in COVID-19 (dated by TCRdb to the early 2020s). Describing the broader study: Samples from collaborators originated in the United States, Italy and Spain and spanned both the acute and convalescent phases of COVID-19. A de-identified subject ID, COVID-19 status, age in years and sex were almost always included in the sample metadata. The dataset comprised deeply sampled blood TCRbeta repertoires from subjects exposed to, actively infected with, or recovered from COVID-19. The repertoires were made available in a free public database intended to serve as a resource for research on the immune response to SARS-CoV-2. Where HLA class I and class II types were available, the types were taken from metadata supplied by the sample provider, not from assay-based typing. The material from the prospective study consisted of cDNA or gDNA derived from T cells, B-cell-depleted T cells, or PBMCs. Samples came from the ongoing ImmuneRACE study (first 160 participants) plus 1,254 subjects from 6 global collaborators.

Whole blood was collected in K2EDTA tubes by collaborating institutions according to the institutions' own protocols. For TCRbeta analysis, collaborators shipped samples in one of three forms: frozen whole blood, isolated PBMCs, or DNA extracted from either of those sample types. Broader findings and caveats from the paper: How much clinical and demographic metadata was included differed by source and by participant, and the metadata was provided uncurated.

The immunoSEQ Assay, a bias-controlled multiplex PCR, was used to amplify TCRbeta CDR3 regions from genomic DNA. Turning to the authors' computational methods: The number of nucleated cells in each sample was estimated by amplification of reference gene primers within the assay. Sequence reads were collapsed and filtered to measure the absolute abundance of every unique TCRbeta CDR3 rearrangement. For each sample, productive Simpson clonality was calculated as the square root of Simpson's diversity index across productive rearrangements. TCRdb's version of the immuneACCESS table is confined to in-frame rearrangements and falls short of the full clone set. An unresolved V gene accounts for under half of the shortfall where checked; the remainder is of unknown origin. V, J and clone size are taken as reported in that table, and D and trimming were inferred from the DNA itself. For this sample the table gives fewer than 400,000 clones, of which more than 85% were detected only once. Jointly, the top ten make up around 3% of the sample.

V is cut back by 8 bases and J by 0 bases, with 3 bases in the junction unmatched. From the cysteine up to the phenylalanine, the CDR3 has a length of 13 residues. Only the CDR3 region is kept as DNA, spanning 39 bases read in frame from base 1. CDR1 and CDR2, per the germline V gene, are KGHSH and LQKENI. Of note for this clone: The antigen this receptor binds is unknown. Base qualities are not at hand, and no much larger clone is one base apart.

The origin of this receptor is a human donor in a cohort sampled during active COVID-19. This receptor chain uses TRBV18 and TRBJ2-7; the central 8 bases match TRBD2. Sequencing used peripheral blood. The nucleotides read TGTGCCAGCCGCCTAGCGGGCTCCTACGAGCAGTACTTC. It translates as CASRLAGSYEQYF.